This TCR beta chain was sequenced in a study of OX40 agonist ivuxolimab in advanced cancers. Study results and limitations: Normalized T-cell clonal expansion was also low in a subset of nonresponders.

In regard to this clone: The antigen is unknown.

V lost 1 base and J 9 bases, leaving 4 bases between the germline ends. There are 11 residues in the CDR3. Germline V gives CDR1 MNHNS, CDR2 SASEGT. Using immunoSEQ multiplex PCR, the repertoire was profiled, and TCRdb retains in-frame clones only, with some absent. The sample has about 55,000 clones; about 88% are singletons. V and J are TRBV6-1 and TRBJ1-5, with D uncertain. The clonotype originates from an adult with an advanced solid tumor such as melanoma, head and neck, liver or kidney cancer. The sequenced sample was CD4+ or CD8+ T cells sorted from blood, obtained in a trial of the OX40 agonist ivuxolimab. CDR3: CASSEGRPQHF. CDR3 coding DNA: TGTGCCAGCAGTGAAGGCCGGCCCCAGCATTTT.